This T cell receptor (beta chain) was sequenced in a study of a mutant IDH1 vaccine in newly diagnosed glioma. Across the whole study: The study gave patients eight vaccinations in weeks 1, 3, 5, 7, 11, 15, 19, 23. Pretreatment consisted of radiotherapy, temozolomide, or both, with most receiving both.

Using immunoSEQ multiplex PCR, the repertoire was profiled, and TCRdb retains in-frame clones only, with some absent. The repertoire consists of 30,000 to 35,000 clones, with over 50% occurring once and the leading ten covering 9.5% to 12%. As for time point: week 5, during vaccination. Vaccination used 300 ug of mutant IDH1 20-mer peptide per dose, with topical imiquimod. The study, taken as a whole, reports: Changes in top peripheral clonotypes did not appear linked to pseudoprogression.

This clone was seen a single time. Its matching antigen is unknown. The sequencing here drew on PBMCs, taken from a glioma patient whose treatment included an IDH1 peptide vaccine. This receptor was identified in a woman between 18 and 29 years old with glioma.

CDR3 residues: CASSPGQVSYNEQFF. The CDR3 DNA reads TGTGCCAGCAGCCCGGGACAGGTCTCCTACAATGAGCAGTTCTTC. This chain joins TRBV27 and TRBJ2-1, with 8 nucleotides matching TRBD1. The CDR3 totals 15 residues. Germline V lookup: CDR1 MNHEY, CDR2 SMNVEV (reference sequence). After removal of 6 bases from V and 0 bases from J, the junction contained 4 bases not matched to a gene.